The clone carrying this T cell receptor (beta chain) was picked up a small number of times. The target antigen is unknown. This entry belongs to a study of CD8 T cell repertoires and HIV-1 epitope variants. Study-level background: Controls were a CMV, EBV and flu pool, Ebola AY9, and no peptide. Epitopes were three Gag families plus Nef HW9 and YT9.

Profiling relied on immunoSEQ multiplex PCR, and the TCRdb table lists in-frame clones only, not all of them. The table records 4,500 to 6,500 clones, 65% of them present only once. From germline, CDR1 is MNHEY and CDR2 SVGAGI. The V gene lost 0 bases and the J gene lost 3 bases, with 6 bases spanning the gap. This CDR3 region has 13 residues. The genes are TRBV6-5 and TRBJ2-7; D is unclear. The receptor's source is a male donor with HIV. Sequenced sample: cultured CD8+ T cells derived from PBMCs. CDR3 sequence: CASSYSGSYEQYF. The CDR3 nucleotides read TGTGCCAGCAGTTACTCTGGAAGCTACGAGCAGTACTTC.